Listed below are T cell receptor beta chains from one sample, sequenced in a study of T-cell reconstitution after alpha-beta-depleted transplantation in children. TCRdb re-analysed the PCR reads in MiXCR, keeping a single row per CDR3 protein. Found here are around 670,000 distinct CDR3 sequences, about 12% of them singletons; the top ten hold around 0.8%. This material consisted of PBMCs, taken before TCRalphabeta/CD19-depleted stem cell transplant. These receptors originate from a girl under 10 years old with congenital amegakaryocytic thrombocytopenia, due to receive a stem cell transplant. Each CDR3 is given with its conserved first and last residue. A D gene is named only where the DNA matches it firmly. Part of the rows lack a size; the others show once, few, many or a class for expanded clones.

CDR3aa: CASSWTGTETQYF; CDR3nt: TGTGCCAGCAGCTGGACAGGGACGGAGACCCAGTACTTC; j_gene: TRBJ2-5; v_gene: TRBV7-9; len: 13; d_gene: TRBD1; abundance: few
CDR3aa: CASSSGLAVVEQYF; CDR3nt: TGTGCCAGCAGTTCGGGACTAGCCGTAGTCGAGCAGTACTTC; j_gene: TRBJ2-7; v_gene: TRBV12-3/TRBV12-4; len: 14; d_gene: TRBD2; abundance: few
CDR3aa: CASRSPGKESYEQYF; CDR3nt: TGTGCCAGCAGGTCTCCGGGGAAAGAGAGTTACGAGCAGTACTTC; j_gene: TRBJ2-7; v_gene: TRBV7-9; len: 15; d_gene: .; abundance: few
CDR3aa: CASTLAGHSTDTQYF; CDR3nt: TGCGCCAGCACGCTAGCGGGACATAGCACAGATACGCAGTATTTT; j_gene: TRBJ2-3; v_gene: TRBV10-2; len: 15; d_gene: TRBD2; abundance: many
CDR3aa: CASSQEVRRTYEQYF; CDR3nt: TGCGCCAGCAGCCAAGAGGTGCGACGAACCTACGAGCAGTACTTC; j_gene: TRBJ2-7; v_gene: TRBV4-1; len: 15; d_gene: .; abundance: .
CDR3aa: CSVSGSVTDTQYF; CDR3nt: TGCAGCGTTAGCGGGAGCGTGACAGATACGCAGTATTTT; j_gene: TRBJ2-3; v_gene: TRBV29-1; len: 13; d_gene: TRBD2; abundance: .
CDR3aa: CSARGRGASSWLNTGELFF; CDR3nt: TGCAGTGCCCGCGGACGAGGGGCTAGCTCATGGCTGAACACCGGGGAGCTGTTTTTT; j_gene: TRBJ2-2; v_gene: TRBV20-1; len: 19; d_gene: .; abundance: many
CDR3aa: CSAAIELTEAFF; CDR3nt: TGCAGTGCCGCGATCGAACTCACTGAAGCTTTCTTT; j_gene: TRBJ1-1; v_gene: TRBV20-1; len: 12; d_gene: .; abundance: many
CDR3aa: CSAGRTVNTGELFF; CDR3nt: TGCAGTGCTGGACGGACTGTGAACACCGGGGAGCTGTTTTTT; j_gene: TRBJ2-2; v_gene: TRBV20-1; len: 14; d_gene: .; abundance: many
CDR3aa: CASSQLRGNTIYF; CDR3nt: TGCGCCAGCAGCCAATTGCGGGGAAACACCATATATTTT; j_gene: TRBJ1-3; v_gene: TRBV4-1; len: 13; d_gene: .; abundance: many
CDR3aa: CSASLAGGPVAYNEQFF; CDR3nt: TGCAGTGCAAGTCTAGCGGGAGGCCCCGTGGCCTACAATGAGCAGTTCTTC; j_gene: TRBJ2-1; v_gene: TRBV20-1; len: 17; d_gene: TRBD2; abundance: .
CDR3aa: CASSPSTGDVPYEQYF; CDR3nt: TGTGCCAGCAGTCCATCGACAGGGGACGTACCCTACGAGCAGTACTTC; j_gene: TRBJ2-7; v_gene: TRBV27; len: 16; d_gene: TRBD1; abundance: .
CDR3aa: CASRGGRGSNQPQHF; CDR3nt: TGTGCCAGCAGAGGGGGCAGGGGTAGCAATCAGCCCCAGCATTTT; j_gene: TRBJ1-5; v_gene: TRBV6-5; len: 15; d_gene: TRBD1; abundance: .
CDR3aa: CASSRPGLAITDTQYF; CDR3nt: TGCGCCAGCAGCCGCCCGGGACTAGCGATCACAGATACGCAGTATTTT; j_gene: TRBJ2-3; v_gene: TRBV4-1; len: 16; d_gene: TRBD2; abundance: .
CDR3aa: CSADSTDTQYF; CDR3nt: TGCAGTGCAGATAGCACAGATACGCAGTATTTT; j_gene: TRBJ2-3; v_gene: TRBV20-1; len: 11; d_gene: .; abundance: many
CDR3aa: CASSHPIAFEQFF; CDR3nt: TGTGCCAGCAGCCACCCGATAGCGTTTGAGCAGTTCTTC; j_gene: TRBJ2-1; v_gene: TRBV12-3/TRBV12-4; len: 13; d_gene: .; abundance: few
CDR3aa: CASSEGLSSYNEQFF; CDR3nt: TGCGCCAGCAGCGAGGGACTCAGCTCCTACAATGAGCAGTTCTTC; j_gene: TRBJ2-1; v_gene: TRBV5-1; len: 15; d_gene: .; abundance: .
CDR3aa: CASSSIVDTEAFF; CDR3nt: TGTGCCAGCAGCTCGATAGTAGACACTGAAGCTTTCTTT; j_gene: TRBJ1-1; v_gene: TRBV6-1; len: 13; d_gene: .; abundance: many
CDR3aa: CASSLAAVTGPLSYEQYF; CDR3nt: TGCGCCAGCAGCTTGGCGGCCGTAACGGGACCCCTCTCCTACGAGCAGTACTTC; j_gene: TRBJ2-7; v_gene: TRBV5-1; len: 18; d_gene: .; abundance: .
CDR3aa: CASSQSPGYYNEQFF; CDR3nt: TGCGCCAGCAGCCAAAGTCCGGGGTACTACAATGAGCAGTTCTTC; j_gene: TRBJ2-1; v_gene: TRBV4-1; len: 15; d_gene: .; abundance: few
CDR3aa: CASSSLSGRAAKNIQYF; CDR3nt: TGTGCCAGCAGTTCCCTTTCGGGCAGAGCAGCCAAAAACATTCAGTACTTC; j_gene: TRBJ2-4; v_gene: TRBV28; len: 17; d_gene: .; abundance: few
CDR3aa: CSVESLQETQYF; CDR3nt: TGCAGCGTTGAGAGTCTACAAGAGACCCAGTACTTC; j_gene: TRBJ2-5; v_gene: TRBV29-1; len: 12; d_gene: .; abundance: many
CDR3aa: CSARSSLSTDTQYF; CDR3nt: TGCAGTGCCCGTTCCTCTCTGAGCACAGATACGCAGTATTTT; j_gene: TRBJ2-3; v_gene: TRBV20-1; len: 14; d_gene: .; abundance: many
CDR3aa: CASSLGAEEAFF; CDR3nt: TGCGCCAGCAGCTTGGGGGCGGAAGAAGCTTTCTTT; j_gene: TRBJ1-1; v_gene: TRBV5-1; len: 12; d_gene: .; abundance: many
CDR3aa: CSATGLIYEQYF; CDR3nt: TGCAGTGCTACCGGACTCATCTACGAGCAGTACTTC; j_gene: TRBJ2-7; v_gene: TRBV20-1; len: 12; d_gene: .; abundance: many
CDR3aa: CSPTAGSSYEQYF; CDR3nt: TGCAGTCCAACGGCGGGAAGCTCCTACGAGCAGTACTTC; j_gene: TRBJ2-7; v_gene: TRBV20-1; len: 13; d_gene: .; abundance: many
CDR3aa: CSVGGQLNTEAFF; CDR3nt: TGCAGCGTCGGAGGACAGTTGAACACTGAAGCTTTCTTT; j_gene: TRBJ1-1; v_gene: TRBV29-1; len: 13; d_gene: .; abundance: few
CDR3aa: CASSNPRGRNQPQHF; CDR3nt: TGTGCCAGCAGCAACCCCAGGGGGCGGAATCAGCCCCAGCATTTT; j_gene: TRBJ1-5; v_gene: TRBV6-2/TRBV6-3; len: 15; d_gene: TRBD1; abundance: once
CDR3aa: CASSPMGGRLFF; CDR3nt: TGTGCCAGCAGCCCCATGGGCGGGAGACTGTTCTTC; j_gene: TRBJ2-1; v_gene: TRBV7-2; len: 12; d_gene: TRBD2; abundance: few
CDR3aa: CASSLAETTAYEQYF; CDR3nt: TGTGCCAGCAGCCTGGCTGAGACAACCGCCTACGAGCAGTACTTC; j_gene: TRBJ2-7; v_gene: TRBV7-6; len: 15; d_gene: .; abundance: .
CDR3aa: CASSQGPWPNEQFF; CDR3nt: TGCGCCAGCAGCCAAGGGCCGTGGCCCAATGAGCAGTTCTTC; j_gene: TRBJ2-1; v_gene: TRBV4-3; len: 14; d_gene: .; abundance: few
CDR3aa: CSARASGANVLTF; CDR3nt: TGCAGTGCTAGAGCTTCTGGGGCCAACGTCCTGACTTTC; j_gene: TRBJ2-6; v_gene: TRBV20-1; len: 13; d_gene: .; abundance: many
CDR3aa: CASSRDSITTETQYF; CDR3nt: TGCGCCAGCAGCCGGGACAGCATCACTACAGAGACCCAGTACTTC; j_gene: TRBJ2-5; v_gene: TRBV5-1; len: 15; d_gene: TRBD1; abundance: many
CDR3aa: CASRIGLATYEQYF; CDR3nt: TGTGCCAGCAGAATAGGACTAGCTACCTACGAGCAGTACTTC; j_gene: TRBJ2-7; v_gene: TRBV6-5; len: 14; d_gene: TRBD2; abundance: many
CDR3aa: CASSLENREETQYF; CDR3nt: TGCGCCAGCAGCTTGGAGAACAGGGAAGAGACCCAGTACTTC; j_gene: TRBJ2-5; v_gene: TRBV5-1; len: 14; d_gene: .; abundance: many
CDR3aa: CSAGTSGWVGDTQYF; CDR3nt: TGCAGTGCCGGGACTAGCGGCTGGGTGGGAGATACGCAGTATTTT; j_gene: TRBJ2-3; v_gene: TRBV20-1; len: 15; d_gene: TRBD2; abundance: many
CDR3aa: CASSFKALSAGRGTGELFF; CDR3nt: TGTGCCAGCAGTTTCAAAGCCCTTTCGGCGGGAAGAGGGACCGGGGAGCTGTTTTTT; j_gene: TRBJ2-2; v_gene: TRBV12-3/TRBV12-4; len: 19; d_gene: .; abundance: .
CDR3aa: CASRGPGTGRTDTQYF; CDR3nt: TGTGCCAGCAGAGGACCCGGGACAGGGAGGACAGATACGCAGTATTTT; j_gene: TRBJ2-3; v_gene: TRBV2; len: 16; d_gene: TRBD1; abundance: few
CDR3aa: CATSSLRTGREQYF; CDR3nt: TGTGCCACCAGCAGTCTTAGGACAGGGCGCGAGCAGTACTTC; j_gene: TRBJ2-7; v_gene: TRBV15; len: 14; d_gene: TRBD1; abundance: few
CDR3aa: CASSPTGVLTDTQYF; CDR3nt: TGTGCCAGCAGTCCGACAGGGGTCCTCACAGATACGCAGTATTTT; j_gene: TRBJ2-3; v_gene: TRBV6-1; len: 15; d_gene: TRBD1; abundance: .
CDR3aa: CASSLDRPRTDTQYF; CDR3nt: TGCGCCAGCAGCTTGGATCGTCCCCGCACAGATACGCAGTATTTT; j_gene: TRBJ2-3; v_gene: TRBV5-1; len: 15; d_gene: .; abundance: .
CDR3aa: CASSLVAVQFF; CDR3nt: TGTGCCAGCAGTTTGGTAGCTGTACAGTTCTTC; j_gene: TRBJ2-1; v_gene: TRBV12-3/TRBV12-4; len: 11; d_gene: .; abundance: many
CDR3aa: CSARGFLSYNEQFF; CDR3nt: TGCAGTGCTAGGGGTTTCCTATCCTACAATGAGCAGTTCTTC; j_gene: TRBJ2-1; v_gene: TRBV20-1; len: 14; d_gene: .; abundance: many
CDR3aa: CASSRRSGRRADTQYF; CDR3nt: TGTGCCAGCAGCCGTAGGTCCGGGAGGCGAGCAGATACGCAGTATTTT; j_gene: TRBJ2-3; v_gene: TRBV7-2; len: 16; d_gene: TRBD2; abundance: .
CDR3aa: CASSLGVLRGGRGGNEQFF; CDR3nt: TGTGCCAGCAGCTTAGGGGTCCTACGTGGCGGGAGGGGCGGCAATGAGCAGTTCTTC; j_gene: TRBJ2-1; v_gene: TRBV7-8; len: 19; d_gene: TRBD2; abundance: .
CDR3aa: CASKPTGGTGELFF; CDR3nt: TGTGCCAGCAAACCGACAGGGGGAACCGGGGAGCTGTTTTTT; j_gene: TRBJ2-2; v_gene: TRBV12-3/TRBV12-4; len: 14; d_gene: TRBD1; abundance: few
CDR3aa: CAWSKGIGAYNEQFF; CDR3nt: TGTGCCTGGAGTAAGGGGATTGGGGCCTACAATGAGCAGTTCTTC; j_gene: TRBJ2-1; v_gene: TRBV30; len: 15; d_gene: .; abundance: .
CDR3aa: CASSPLGLYNEQFF; CDR3nt: TGTGCCAGTAGCCCCTTAGGACTTTACAATGAGCAGTTCTTC; j_gene: TRBJ2-1; v_gene: TRBV19; len: 14; d_gene: .; abundance: .
CDR3aa: CASRSTGGSNNVETQYF; CDR3nt: TGTGCCAGCAGAAGCACAGGGGGCTCTAACAATGTGGAGACCCAGTACTTC; j_gene: TRBJ2-5; v_gene: TRBV5-6; len: 17; d_gene: TRBD1; abundance: many
CDR3aa: CASRPRQGQPANYGYTF; CDR3nt: TGCGCCAGCCGTCCCCGACAGGGACAACCAGCTAACTATGGCTACACCTTC; j_gene: TRBJ1-2; v_gene: TRBV5-1; len: 17; d_gene: TRBD1; abundance: few
CDR3aa: CASSLAAGMSLSEQFF; CDR3nt: TGCGCCAGCAGCTTGGCTGCAGGGATGTCTTTGAGTGAGCAGTTCTTC; j_gene: TRBJ2-1; v_gene: TRBV5-1; len: 16; d_gene: .; abundance: many
CDR3aa: CSARAKPSYEQYF; CDR3nt: TGCAGTGCTAGGGCGAAACCCTCCTACGAGCAGTACTTC; j_gene: TRBJ2-7; v_gene: TRBV20-1; len: 13; d_gene: .; abundance: few
CDR3aa: CAWRRWTGRPQHF; CDR3nt: TGTGCCTGGAGGCGTTGGACAGGGAGGCCCCAGCATTTT; j_gene: TRBJ1-5; v_gene: TRBV30; len: 13; d_gene: TRBD1; abundance: .
CDR3aa: CASSPRWGRGFYEQYF; CDR3nt: TGCGCCAGCAGCCCCCGTTGGGGGAGAGGGTTCTACGAGCAGTACTTC; j_gene: TRBJ2-7; v_gene: TRBV4-1; len: 16; d_gene: .; abundance: .
CDR3aa: CASSLDRGRTDTQYF; CDR3nt: TGTGCCAGTTCGCTTGACAGGGGGCGGACAGATACGCAGTATTTT; j_gene: TRBJ2-3; v_gene: TRBV25-1; len: 15; d_gene: TRBD1; abundance: many
CDR3aa: CSASRRDRILGIQYF; CDR3nt: TGCAGTGCTAGTCGCCGGGACAGGATTCTAGGCATTCAGTACTTC; j_gene: TRBJ2-4; v_gene: TRBV20-1; len: 15; d_gene: TRBD1; abundance: many
CDR3aa: CSAQRRDSSYEQYF; CDR3nt: TGCAGTGCTCAACGCCGGGACAGTTCCTACGAGCAGTACTTC; j_gene: TRBJ2-7; v_gene: TRBV20-1; len: 14; d_gene: TRBD1; abundance: many